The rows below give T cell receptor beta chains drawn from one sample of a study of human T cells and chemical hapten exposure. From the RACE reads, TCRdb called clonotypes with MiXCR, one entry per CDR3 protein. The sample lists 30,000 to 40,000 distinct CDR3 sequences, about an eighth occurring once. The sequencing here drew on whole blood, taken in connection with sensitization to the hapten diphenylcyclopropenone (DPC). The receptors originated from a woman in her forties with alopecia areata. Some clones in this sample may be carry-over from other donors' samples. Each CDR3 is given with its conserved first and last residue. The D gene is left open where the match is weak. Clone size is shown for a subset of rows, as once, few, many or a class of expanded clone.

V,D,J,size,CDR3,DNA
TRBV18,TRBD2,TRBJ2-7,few,CASSPSGLAGAYEQYF,TGTGCCAGCTCCCCCAGCGGACTAGCGGGAGCCTACGAGCAGTACTTC
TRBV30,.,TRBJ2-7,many,CAWLNSYEQYF,TGTGCCTGGCTTAACTCCTACGAGCAGTACTTC
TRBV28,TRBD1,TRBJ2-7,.,CASSSPGQGREQYF,TGTGCCAGCTCCTCACCGGGACAGGGGCGCGAGCAGTACTTC
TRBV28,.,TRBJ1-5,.,CASSFRRGNQPQHF,TGTGCCAGCAGTTTCCGTAGGGGCAATCAGCCCCAGCATTTT
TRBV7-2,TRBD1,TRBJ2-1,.,CASSIRQGRNEQFF,TGTGCCAGCAGCATAAGACAGGGTCGAAATGAGCAGTTCTTC
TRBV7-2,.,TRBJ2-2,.,CASSVGLGELFF,TGTGCCAGCTCAGTGGGATTGGGGGAGCTGTTTTTT
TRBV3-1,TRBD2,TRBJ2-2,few,CASSQEGLAGGPGELFF,TGTGCCAGCAGCCAAGAAGGCCTAGCGGGAGGGCCCGGGGAGCTGTTTTTT
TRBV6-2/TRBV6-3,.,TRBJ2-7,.,CASSYYVEQYF,TGTGCCAGCAGTTACTACGTGGAGCAGTACTTC
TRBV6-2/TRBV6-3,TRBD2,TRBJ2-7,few,CASHGTNDYEQYF,TGTGCCAGCCACGGGACTAACGATTACGAGCAGTACTTC
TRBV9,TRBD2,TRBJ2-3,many,CASTSWGLRTDTQYF,TGTGCCAGCACTTCCTGGGGACTACGCACAGATACGCAGTATTTT
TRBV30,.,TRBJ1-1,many,CAWSVAPMDTEAFF,TGTGCCTGGAGTGTAGCGCCCATGGACACTGAAGCTTTCTTT
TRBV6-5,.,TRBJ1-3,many,CASSLAGHTNTIYF,TGTGCCAGCAGTTTGGCAGGGCACACAAACACCATATATTTT
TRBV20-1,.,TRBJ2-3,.,CSARSHRTDTQYF,TGCAGTGCTAGAAGCCATCGCACAGATACGCAGTATTTT
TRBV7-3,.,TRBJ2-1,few,CASSLGLGIYNEQFF,TGTGCCAGCAGCTTAGGGCTCGGAATCTACAATGAGCAGTTCTTC
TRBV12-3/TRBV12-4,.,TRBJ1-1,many,CASSLPGADKAFF,TGTGCCAGCAGTTTACCAGGGGCGGATAAAGCTTTCTTT
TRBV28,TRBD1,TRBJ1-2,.,CASSPGQDYGYTF,TGTGCCAGCAGTCCGGGACAGGACTATGGCTACACCTTC
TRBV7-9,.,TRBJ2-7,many,CASSLELGREQYF,TGTGCCAGCAGCTTAGAGCTGGGTCGCGAGCAGTACTTC
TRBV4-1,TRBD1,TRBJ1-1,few,CASSQGGGAIEAFF,TGCGCCAGCAGCCAAGGAGGGGGCGCAATTGAAGCTTTCTTT
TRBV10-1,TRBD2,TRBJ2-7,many,CASSESRGSGRAYEQYF,TGCGCCAGCAGTGAGTCGAGGGGTAGCGGGCGAGCCTACGAGCAGTACTTC
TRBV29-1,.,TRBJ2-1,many,CSVVVLNEQFF,TGCAGCGTTGTAGTCTTAAATGAGCAGTTCTTC
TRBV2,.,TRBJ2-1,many,CASRTRDNSYNEQFF,TGTGCCAGCAGGACCCGGGACAACTCCTACAATGAGCAGTTCTTC
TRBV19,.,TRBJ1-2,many,CASTPNNYGYTF,TGTGCCAGTACGCCGAATAACTATGGCTACACCTTC
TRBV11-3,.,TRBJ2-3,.,CASSFTGNTQYF,TGTGCCAGCAGTTTTACGGGTAATACGCAGTATTTT
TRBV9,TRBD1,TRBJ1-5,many,CAPNQTGGDQPQHF,TGTGCCCCCAACCAGACAGGGGGAGATCAGCCCCAGCATTTT
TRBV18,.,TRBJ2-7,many,CASSPQEDTYEQYF,TGTGCCAGCTCACCTCAAGAGGACACCTACGAGCAGTACTTC
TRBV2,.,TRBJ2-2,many,CASSEGGPGTYTGELFF,TGTGCCAGCAGTGAAGGGGGCCCGGGAACTTACACCGGGGAGCTGTTTTTT
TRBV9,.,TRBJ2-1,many,CASSSGTLGAEQFF,TGTGCCAGCAGCTCCGGGACCCTAGGGGCTGAGCAGTTCTTC
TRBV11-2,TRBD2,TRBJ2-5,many,CASSLGTSGIYQETQYF,TGTGCCAGCAGCTTGGGGACTAGCGGGATCTACCAAGAGACCCAGTACTTC
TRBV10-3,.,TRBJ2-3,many,CAIGGSADTQYF,TGTGCCATCGGTGGATCAGCAGATACGCAGTATTTT
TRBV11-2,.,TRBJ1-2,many,CASSQVLEGYTF,TGTGCCAGCAGCCAAGTACTCGAGGGCTACACCTTC
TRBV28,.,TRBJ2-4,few,CASSPEGPAKNIQYF,TGTGCCAGCAGCCCCGAGGGACCAGCCAAAAACATTCAGTACTTC
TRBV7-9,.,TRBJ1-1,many,CASSLVVAMTEAFF,TGTGCCAGCAGCTTAGTTGTAGCAATGACTGAAGCTTTCTTT
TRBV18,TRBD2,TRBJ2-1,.,CASSSGGPSYNEQFF,TGTGCCAGCTCTAGCGGGGGACCCTCCTACAATGAGCAGTTCTTC
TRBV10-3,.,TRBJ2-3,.,CAIMGSSTDTQYF,TGTGCCATCATGGGTAGCAGCACAGATACGCAGTATTTT
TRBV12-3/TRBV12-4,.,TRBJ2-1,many,CASTPPSAMHEQFF,TGTGCCAGCACCCCCCCGTCCGCCATGCATGAGCAGTTCTTC
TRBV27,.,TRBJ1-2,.,CASSTGPIDGYTF,TGTGCCAGCAGTACAGGACCAATAGATGGCTACACCTTC
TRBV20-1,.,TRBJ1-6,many,CSARYGVSSYNSPLHF,TGCAGTGCTCGGTACGGGGTGAGCTCCTATAATTCACCCCTCCACTTT
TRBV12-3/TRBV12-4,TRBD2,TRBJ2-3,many,CASSLGLAGVGTDTQYF,TGTGCCAGCAGTTTGGGACTAGCGGGAGTTGGCACAGATACGCAGTATTTT
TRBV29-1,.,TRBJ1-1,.,CSVVGTEAFF,TGCAGCGTGGTCGGAACTGAAGCTTTCTTT
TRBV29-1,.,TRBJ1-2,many,CSVEAGNYGYTF,TGCAGCGTTGAGGCAGGAAACTATGGCTACACCTTC
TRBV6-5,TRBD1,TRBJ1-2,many,CASSYSGGTGGGYTF,TGTGCCAGCAGTTATTCTGGGGGCACAGGGGGGGGCTACACCTTC
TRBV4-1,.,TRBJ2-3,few,CASSQVLRMIPDTQYF,TGCGCCAGCAGCCAAGTGCTCAGGATGATCCCAGATACGCAGTATTTT
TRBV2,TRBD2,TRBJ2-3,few,CARGVLAGTDTQYF,TGTGCCAGAGGCGTCCTAGCGGGCACAGATACGCAGTATTTT
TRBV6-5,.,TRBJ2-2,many,CASSYGGAGTGELFF,TGTGCCAGCAGTTACGGGGGAGCCGGCACCGGGGAGCTGTTTTTT
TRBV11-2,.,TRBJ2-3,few,CASSLDDFYTDTQYF,TGTGCCAGCAGCTTAGACGACTTTTACACAGATACGCAGTATTTT
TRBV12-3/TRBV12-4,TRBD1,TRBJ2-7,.,CASSSGTGFYEQYF,TGTGCCAGCAGCTCCGGGACAGGGTTCTACGAGCAGTACTTC
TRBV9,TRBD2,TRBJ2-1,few,CASSAGGSYNEQFF,TGTGCCAGCAGCGCGGGAGGCTCCTACAATGAGCAGTTCTTC
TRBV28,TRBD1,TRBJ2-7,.,CASSSPGTGAYEQYF,TGTGCCAGCAGTTCCCCCGGGACAGGGGCCTACGAGCAGTACTTC
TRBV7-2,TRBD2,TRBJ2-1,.,CASSVSRGGAAEQFF,TGTGCCAGCAGCGTTTCTCGCGGGGGGGCCGCTGAGCAGTTCTTC
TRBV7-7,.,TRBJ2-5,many,CASSFQVGVQETQYF,TGTGCTAGCAGCTTTCAGGTCGGGGTACAAGAGACCCAGTACTTC
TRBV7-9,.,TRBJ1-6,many,CASSLSSKSPLHF,TGTGCCAGCAGCTTATCTTCGAAATCACCCCTCCACTTT
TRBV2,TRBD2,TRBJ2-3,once,CASRGLAGFTFSDTQYF,TGTGCCAGCAGGGGACTAGCGGGGTTCACTTTCTCAGATACGCAGTATTTT
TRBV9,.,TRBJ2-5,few,CASSGRGRGETQYF,TGTGCCAGCAGCGGAAGAGGTAGAGGTGAGACCCAGTACTTC
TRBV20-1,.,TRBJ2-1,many,CSAVPGTLNEQFF,TGCAGTGCCGTCCCGGGGACATTAAATGAGCAGTTCTTC
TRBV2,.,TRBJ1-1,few,CASRAMEGGEVWLF,TGTGCCAGCAGGGCCATGGAGGGGGGCGAGGTTTGGCTCTTT